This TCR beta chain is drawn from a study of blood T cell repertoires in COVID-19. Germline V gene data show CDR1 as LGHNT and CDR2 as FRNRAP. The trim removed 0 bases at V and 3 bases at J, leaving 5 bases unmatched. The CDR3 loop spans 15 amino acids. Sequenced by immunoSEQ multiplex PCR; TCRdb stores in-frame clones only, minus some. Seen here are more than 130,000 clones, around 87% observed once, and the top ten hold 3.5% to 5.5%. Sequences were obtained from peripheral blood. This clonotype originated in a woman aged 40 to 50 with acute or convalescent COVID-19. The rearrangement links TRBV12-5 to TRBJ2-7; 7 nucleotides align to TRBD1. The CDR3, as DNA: TGTGCTAGTGGTTTGGTAAAAGGGACAGTCTACGAGCAGTACTTC. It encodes CASGLVKGTVYEQYF.